Described below is a single TCR beta chain sequence and its context. This clonotype was counted a few times. The antigen it recognizes is unknown. Nothing much larger sits one base from this clone, and base qualities are not available. Bone marrow was sampled from every patient at the time of active disease. Bone marrow mononuclear cells were isolated by Ficoll-Hypaque density gradient centrifugation. To remove myeloma plasma cells, the cells were labeled with CD138 magnetic microbeads on a MACS separator, and CD138-negative cells were then collected by negative selection. Flow cytometry on an Attune NxT with CD138 antibodies was used to check the purity of the isolated cells. Total RNA was extracted using TRIzol reagent and was quantified on a NanoDrop spectrophotometer. Paired RNA-seq and IR-seq were performed on each patient's CD138-negative bone marrow sample. These data belong to a study of read filtering for tumor transcriptome and immune sequencing (dated by TCRdb to 2019 to 2021). Regarding the research as a whole: Of the patients in the cohort, some 18 were male and over twelve were female, and their mean age was approximately 70 years, with a range of roughly 45 to 80. Under revised international staging, roughly eight patients fell into R-ISS I, more than 15 into R-ISS II and over five into R-ISS III. Whole-transcriptome libraries were prepared with the TruSeq RNA Access Library Prep Kit after DNase treatment. TCR-region mapped reads per sample ranged from about 4.05 to 11 million with IR-seq versus only about 75 to 1273 with RNA-seq. The study compared TCR repertoires from targeted immune repertoire sequencing and bulk whole-transcriptome sequencing run on the same bone marrow samples. A main aim was a read-filtering strategy for immune repertoire data, specifically whether clonotypes supported by a single read should be removed. Overall results and qualifications from the work: Compared with RNA-seq, IR-seq captured clonotypes at much greater depth and more reliably, and a smaller IR-seq throughput was enough to identify most of the shared clonotypes. In IR-seq, single-read clonotypes were about 81.9% of clonotypes but approximately 4% of total reads; in RNA-seq they were 60% to 75% of clonotypes and about 41% of reads. The correlation between IR-seq and RNA-seq shared clonotype proportions rose when single-read clonotypes were removed. The sorted CD138-negative fraction was a mixed bone marrow immune population, not purified T cells.

TCR libraries were built from 400 ng RNA with the Immunoverse kit, using molecular barcoded adaptors covering alpha/delta and beta/gamma chains. The same RNA used for transcriptome sequencing was used for TCR library preparation. Sequencing of TCR libraries was carried out on an Illumina HiSeq 4000 with 2 x 150 cycles. The authors' analysis ran thus. TCR reads were aligned to human V, D, J and C references and assembled into CDR3 clonotypes with MiXCR, including quality filtering and error correction. The tcR package in R was used to analyze clonotype counts and gene usage diversity. For inspection of raw mapping reads, RNA-seq reads were mapped by STAR aligner version 2.5.3a onto GRCh37 of the human genome. IR-seq fastq files were randomly downsampled with Seqtk 1.3 to test the effect of sequencing depth on detected clonotypes. The public reads were reprocessed in TCRdb via fastp at Q25 and MiXCR, keeping in-frame beta chains. Merged by CDR3 protein, the rows form single entries marked with the most common genes and DNA. The V and J calls and clone size are TCRdb's, not the authors'. This sample gives about 38,000 distinct CDR3 sequences in total; about 14% of them show up just once. Together, the top ten hold around 18% of the sample.

The junction shows trimming of 0 bases on V and 7 bases on J, plus 14 bases between the germline ends. Inclusive of the bounding cysteine and phenylalanine, the CDR3 is 15 residues long. Solely the CDR3 DNA is kept, with 45 bases framed from the first base. From a lookup of the germline V gene, CDR1 and CDR2 are SGHRS and YFSETQ. The chain was built from TRBV5-1 and TRBJ1-5; 6 matching bases give a weak D call of TRBD1. The sample comprised a population of CD138-negative cells sorted from bone marrow. According to the study, the label for this sample's cell subset or site signals: bone marrow mononuclear cells depleted of CD138+ plasma/myeloma cells by negative magnetic selection. This receptor was taken from a donor aged 40 or older with multiple myeloma. The sequenced DNA: TGCGCCAGCAGCTTGGATACTGGGGGCGGCCAGCCCCAGCATTTT. Translation gives CASSLDTGGGQPQHF.